Shown below are 27 T cell receptor beta chains from a single sample sequenced in a study of blood T cell repertoires in COVID-19. Sequenced by immunoSEQ multiplex PCR; TCRdb stores in-frame clones only, minus some. The data show about 200,000 clones, approximately 87% seen once. Sample: peripheral blood. All receptors come from a man between 60 and 75 years old who had recovered from COVID-19.

V and J are TRBV5-1 and TRBJ2-1, with D tentatively TRBD1 (6 bases). V was clipped by 0 bases and J by 3 bases, with 16 bases between them. Looked up from germline, CDR1 is SGHRS and CDR2 is YFSETQ. CDR3 length equals 17 residues. The CDR3 here is CASSLGPAQGNYNEQFF. CDR3 coding DNA: TGCGCCAGCAGCTTGGGGCCGGCTCAGGGGAACTACAATGAGCAGTTCTTC.

The chain links TRBV11-1 to TRBJ1-2; 12 nucleotides agree with TRBD1. The germline CDR1 and CDR2 sequences are SGHAT and FQDESV (reference sequence). This CDR3 has 15 residues. V was clipped by 5 bases and J by 7 bases; unmatched bases: 8. The CDR3 DNA follows: TGTGCCAGCAGCCGTCGGGACAGGGGGCGTTTTGGCTACACCTTC. Its translation: CASSRRDRGRFGYTF.

The chain couples TRBV23-1 to TRBJ1-1, with no clear D. TRBV23-1 is an ORF; its function is uncertain. The length of the CDR3 is 16 residues. V lost 3 bases to trimming and J lost 1 base, with 15 bases between them. CDR3 in amino acids: CASSHHGYVGNTEAFF. DNA for the CDR3: TGCGCCAGCAGTCACCACGGGTACGTGGGGAACACTGAAGCTTTCTTT.

The chain uses TRBV28 and TRBJ2-1; 8 bases are a match to TRBD1. V was clipped by 6 bases and J by 0 bases; unmatched bases: 1. The CDR3 runs 14 residues. Germline CDR1 and CDR2: MDHEN and SYDVKM. The CDR3 coding sequence is TGTGCCAGCAGCACAGGGGGCTCCTACAATGAGCAGTTCTTC. Its protein is CASSTGGSYNEQFF. The full variable domain, completed using reference TRBV28 and TRBJ2-1, is DVKVTQSSRYLVKRTGEKVFLECVQDMDHENMFWYRQDPGLGLRLIYFSYDVKMKEKGDIPEGYSVSREKKERFSLILESASTNQTSMYLCASSTGGSYNEQFFGPGTRLTVL.

This rearrangement joins TRBV12-5 to TRBJ1-2; 8 bases map to TRBD1. This CDR3 has 14 amino acids. CDR1 and CDR2 from the germline V gene are LGHNT and FRNRAP. V lost 7 bases and J lost 7; bases outside the gene matches: 11. CDR3 sequence: CASADRELHVGYTF. The CDR3 DNA reads TGTGCTAGTGCGGACAGGGAGCTACACGTTGGCTACACCTTC.

The chain employs TRBV29-1 and TRBJ2-1, with a tentative D call TRBD2 (5 bases). This CDR3 is 16 amino acids long. Trimming took 7 bases from V and 5 from J, leaving 24 bases between them. Per germline, CDR1 SQVTM and CDR2 ANQGSEA. The CDR3: CSALRSGGRAHNEQFF. The CDR3 DNA reads TGCAGCGCCCTCAGGAGCGGAGGTCGTGCACACAATGAGCAGTTCTTC.

On this clone itself: The same CDR3 also results from other DNA sequences found in this sample. This sequence joins TRBV7-9 and TRBJ2-3, with TRBD2 matching over 7 bases. The CDR3 runs 14 residues. The germline V gene encodes CDR1 SEHNR and CDR2 FQNEAQ (reference sequence). V dropped 5 bases and J dropped 5; count of bases not matched to a gene: 7. The CDR3 protein is CASSLERGGDTQYF. CDR3 nucleotide sequence: TGTGCCAGCAGCCTCGAGCGGGGAGGAGATACGCAGTATTTT.

The rearrangement joins TRBV18 to TRBJ2-7; 7 bases align to TRBD1. The CDR3 has 13 residues. V gave up 6 bases and J gave up 4 bases; unmatched junction bases: 6. Germline-derived CDR1 and CDR2 are KGHSH and LQKENI. The CDR3 region is CASSQRDSYEQYF. CDR3 coding DNA: TGTGCCAGCTCCCAAAGGGACAGTTACGAGCAGTACTTC.

This chain connects TRBV7-3 to TRBJ2-7, with a tentative D call TRBD2 (5 bases). From germline, CDR1 is SGHTA and CDR2 FQGTGA. The CDR3 has 13 residues. The V and J ends lost 2 bases and 3 bases respectively, with 8 bases between them. This CDR3 is CASSLRRSYEQYF. The DNA of the CDR3 is TGTGCCAGCAGCTTACGGAGGAGCTACGAGCAGTACTTC.

This clone was found once. The chain recombines TRBV27 with TRBJ2-7, with D possibly matching TRBD1 (6 bases). Trimming removed 7 bases from V and 12 bases from J, with 25 bases in between. This CDR3 spans 14 amino acids. Per germline, CDR1 MNHEY and CDR2 SMNVEV (reference sequence). The CDR3: CASNGGRPSHVPYF. CDR3 nucleotides: TGTGCCAGCAATGGGGGCCGCCCCTCTCATGTTCCGTACTTC.

The chain links TRBV10-3 to TRBJ2-1; perhaps TRBD2 as D (6 bases). Deletions cut 6 bases from V and 0 bases from J, with 9 bases between. Per germline, CDR1 ENHRY and CDR2 SYGVKD. This CDR3 spans 14 amino acids. The CDR3 here is CAIRGTDSYNEQFF. CDR3 DNA: TGTGCCATCAGGGGGACTGACTCCTACAATGAGCAGTTCTTC.

The chain couples TRBV2 to TRBJ2-5, with D possibly being TRBD2 (6 bases). The CDR3 consists of 13 residues. The V end was cut by 7 bases, the J end by 4 bases, with 13 bases between. Germline V CDR1 and CDR2: SNHLY, FYNNEI. The CDR3 here is CASKPGVGETQYF. CDR3 DNA: TGTGCCAGCAAACCGGGAGTGGGAGAGACCCAGTACTTC.

This chain connects TRBV6-5 to TRBJ1-1, with 7 bases fitting TRBD1. The V segment lost 0 bases and the J segment 8 bases; nucleotides outside the gene matches: 6. The CDR3 runs to 14 residues. CDR1 and CDR2 (germline): MNHEY, SVGAGI. Here the CDR3 reads CASSYSMPQGEAFF. CDR3 DNA: TGTGCCAGCAGTTACTCGATGCCACAGGGGGAAGCTTTCTTT.

This chain uses TRBV5-1 with TRBJ1-1; 11 positions agree with TRBD1. Germline CDR1 reads SGHRS; CDR2 reads YFSETQ. V shed 0 bases, J shed 5 bases, and the junction held 12 bases outside the gene matches. The CDR3 is 18 amino acids. The CDR3 coding sequence is TGCGCCAGCAGCTTGGCAGCCGGGACAGGGGGTTTGTCTACTGAAGCTTTCTTT. Protein product: CASSLAAGTGGLSTEAFF.

This chain uses TRBV19 with TRBJ2-3; D possibly corresponds to TRBD1 (6 bases). The germline V gene encodes CDR1 LNHDA and CDR2 SQIVND (reference sequence). The CDR3 consists of 14 residues. V was trimmed by 2 bases and J by 5 bases, leaving 11 bases between them. CDR3 nucleotide sequence: TGTGCCAGTAGTATACAGGGGTCAGGAGATACGCAGTATTTT. Encoded protein: CASSIQGSGDTQYF.

The count of this clone is one. The J gene is TRBJ2-7, the V gene TRBV11-2; possibly TRBD2 for D (7 bases). V shed 5 bases and J shed 0 bases, with 14 bases lying between them. The CDR3 is 15 amino acids. Germline V gene lookup returns CDR1 SGHAT and CDR2 FQNNGV. CDR3 amino acids: CASSPTGRGSYEQYF. Here the CDR3 DNA reads TGTGCCAGCAGCCCAACAGGGAGGGGCTCCTACGAGCAGTACTTC. The variable domain in full, completed from reference TRBV11-2 and TRBJ2-7, reads EAGVAQSPRYKIIEKRQSVAFWCNPISGHATLYWYQQILGQGPKLLIQFQNNGVVDDSQLPKDRFSAERLKGVDSTLKIQPAKLEDSAVYLCASSPTGRGSYEQYFGPGTRLTVT.

The V call is TRBV5-1, the J call TRBJ1-1; 7 positions agree with TRBD1. From germline, CDR1 is SGHRS and CDR2 YFSETQ. This CDR3 has 15 residues. V lost 4 bases and J lost 4; bases outside the gene matches: 10. CDR3 DNA sequence: TGCGCCAGCAGCCTACCGACAGGGCTGGGCACTGAAGCTTTCTTT. As protein: CASSLPTGLGTEAFF.

This sequence joins TRBV6-5 and TRBJ2-7, with 7 bases lining up with TRBD2. The CDR3 consists of 13 residues. V shed 6 bases and J 0 bases; nucleotides not matched to a gene: 2. Germline V gives CDR1 MNHEY, CDR2 SVGAGI. For the CDR3, the DNA is TGTGCCAGCAGCCGCGGGGGCTCCTACGAGCAGTACTTC. Encoded protein: CASSRGGSYEQYF.

V usage is TRBV10-1 and J usage is TRBJ1-3, with TRBD1 identical over 8 bases. V was pared by 9 bases and J by 4 bases, with 5 bases of the junction left unmatched. The CDR3 loop spans 13 amino acids. The germline V gene has CDR1 WNHNN and CDR2 SYGVQD (reference sequence). The CDR3, as DNA: TGCGCCAGTTCGACAGGGGACGGAAACACCATATATTTT. It yields the protein CASSTGDGNTIYF.

V gene TRBV5-1 combines with J gene TRBJ1-1; 7 bases fit TRBD1. After removal of 0 bases from V and 5 bases from J, the junction contained 7 bases not matched to a gene. The germline gives CDR1 SGHRS, CDR2 YFSETQ. The CDR3 has 15 residues. CDR3 amino acids: CASSLEQGQGTEAFF. CDR3 bases: TGCGCCAGCAGCTTGGAACAGGGGCAAGGAACTGAAGCTTTCTTT.

The chain links TRBV6-2 or TRBV6-3 to TRBJ1-2, with TRBD1 matching over 7 bases. Germline lookup yields CDR1 MNHEY and CDR2 SVGEGT. CDR3 length: 16 residues. J lost 2 bases, V lost 2 bases, and 8 bases had no gene match. The CDR3 spells CASSYRSGQRNYGYTF. CDR3 sequence (DNA): TGTGCCAGCAGTTACAGATCGGGACAGAGAAACTATGGCTACACCTTC.

This sequence joins TRBV6-5 and TRBJ1-5, with TRBD1 identical over 9 bases. This CDR3 has 13 residues. Germline V gene data show CDR1 as MNHEY and CDR2 as SVGAGI. The J segment lost 4 bases and the V segment lost 7 bases, leaving 2 bases of the junction unmatched. Written as DNA, the CDR3 is TGTGCCAGCAATGGACAGGGGAATCAGCCCCAGCATTTT. Translating it yields CASNGQGNQPQHF.

This clone was recorded once. The chain recombines TRBV19 with TRBJ2-3, with a weak D call TRBD1 (6 bases). The CDR3 is 14 residues long. From germline, CDR1 is LNHDA and CDR2 SQIVND (reference sequence). V was shortened by 5 bases and J by 0 bases, with 9 bases between the two germline ends. In nucleotides, the CDR3 is TGTGCCAGTAGTCTCGGACAGAGCACAGATACGCAGTATTTT. Amino acid sequence: CASSLGQSTDTQYF.

This rearrangement joins TRBV7-8 to TRBJ2-1; 8 nucleotides align to TRBD1. Per the germline V gene, CDR1 is SGHVS and CDR2 is FQNEAQ. Trimming at V came to 2 bases and at J to 4 bases, leaving 4 bases not matched to a gene. This CDR3 spans 15 amino acids. The CDR3 bases are TGTGCCAGCAGCTTAAACAGGGGGTCGTACAATGAGCAGTTCTTC. The encoded protein is CASSLNRGSYNEQFF.

The chain recombines TRBV28 with TRBJ2-7, with 7 bases aligning to TRBD2. After removal of 7 bases from V and 0 bases from J, the junction contained 12 bases not matched to a gene. The CDR3 is 16 residues long. Germline V gene lookup returns CDR1 MDHEN and CDR2 SYDVKM. CDR3 sequence: CASTLGGLAVSYEQYF. CDR3 nucleotide sequence: TGTGCCAGCACCTTGGGAGGTCTAGCGGTCTCCTACGAGCAGTACTTC.

The chain combines TRBV2 with TRBJ2-3, with 11 bases fitting TRBD2. The CDR3 is made up of 15 amino acids. With 4 bases clipped from V and 5 bases from J, the junction kept 5 bases outside the gene matches. Per the germline V gene, CDR1 is SNHLY and CDR2 is FYNNEI. The CDR3 sequence: CASSVLAGGIDTQYF. The CDR3 nucleotides read TGTGCCAGCAGTGTCCTAGCGGGAGGAATAGATACGCAGTATTTT.

This chain uses TRBV19 with TRBJ1-1; tentatively, D is TRBD1 (5 bases). The CDR3 is 14 residues long. Trimming took 6 bases from V and 0 from J, leaving 11 bases between them. CDR1 is LNHDA, CDR2 SQIVND, per germline (reference sequence). The CDR3 region is CASSRDWVNTEAFF. The CDR3 nucleotides are TGTGCCAGTAGCAGGGACTGGGTGAACACTGAAGCTTTCTTT.